The entry below gives a single T cell receptor beta chain sequence along with its context. Its antigen is currently unknown. One end of the junction varies from germline; a read error may be responsible. This CDR3 region has 14 residues. The germline CDR1 and CDR2 sequences are SSHAT and FNYEAQ (reference sequence). This was a survey-level run. Original handling: Clonotypes above 5% were considered putative leukemic clones, totaling around 59. Here immunoSEQ multiplex PCR was the method, and the copy in TCRdb shows in-frame clones only, minus some. Clone size and V and J calls were adopted from that table, with D and trimming inferred from the DNA. This table holds about 10,000 clones, about 80% found once. This sample is drawn from a study of STAT5B mutations in CD4+ large granular lymphocyte leukemia. General study results and limits: The clonality comparison with controls used just five to seven CD4-sorted patient samples.

The sample comprised PBMCs. This receptor was identified in a man between 60 and 75 years old with CD4+ T-cell large granular lymphocyte leukemia. V usage is TRBV7-7 and J usage is TRBJ1-4, with no clear D. CDR3 DNA: TGTGCTAGCAGCTTAGGGCCCCGCGGGGAAAAACTGTTTTTT. Encoded protein: CASSLGPRGEKLFF. The whole variable domain, remainder taken from reference TRBV7-7 and TRBJ1-4, is GAGVSQSPRYKVTKRGQDVTLRCDPISSHATLYWYQQALGQGPEFLTYFNYEAQPDKSGLPSDRFSAERPEGSISTLTIQRTEQRDSAMYRCASSLGPRGEKLFFGSGTQLSVL.